Reported below is one T cell receptor beta chain. This clone's antigen is unknown. No much larger clone exists at a distance of one base, and base qualities are not known. This specimen comes from a study of blood T cell repertoires in COVID-19 (dated by TCRdb to 2020 to 2022). Regarding the research as a whole: Recovered participants in ImmuneRACE Cohort 3 were defined as having two consecutive negative NP/OP PCR tests, clearance from a healthcare professional, or resolution of symptoms. The dataset comprised deeply sampled blood TCRbeta repertoires from subjects exposed to, actively infected with, or recovered from COVID-19. The material from the prospective study consisted of cDNA or gDNA derived from T cells, B-cell-depleted T cells, or PBMCs. Collaborator samples came from the United States, Italy and Spain and covered acute and convalescent phases of COVID-19. Where available, HLA class I and class II types were obtained from metadata supplied by the sample provider rather than from assay-based typing. The repertoires were made available in a free public database intended to serve as a resource for research on the immune response to SARS-CoV-2. The sample metadata nearly always contained a de-identified subject ID, COVID-19 status, age in years and sex. The samples were drawn from the first 160 participants of the ongoing ImmuneRACE study and from 950 to 1,500 subjects provided by 6 global collaborators. What the authors observed across the whole study: Clinical and demographic metadata were provided uncurated, with the amount varying by source and participant.

TCRbeta CDR3 regions were amplified from genomic DNA using the immunoSEQ Assay, a bias-controlled multiplex PCR. In the authors' own workflow: Within the assay, amplification of reference gene primers was used to estimate how many nucleated cells each sample contained. Sequence reads were collapsed and filtered to measure the absolute abundance of every unique TCRbeta CDR3 rearrangement. For each sample, productive Simpson clonality was calculated as the square root of Simpson's diversity index over productive rearrangements. The table comes from immuneACCESS by way of TCRdb, which keeps in-frame sequences with V and J called. Part of the clones is missing from these tables; in studies checked, under half for an unresolved V gene and the rest for unknown reasons. V, J and clone size reflect that table, while D and trimming were determined from the DNA. In all, the sample holds 330,000 or so clones, and over 75% of those were seen once. The ten largest clones represent approximately 1.9% of the sample.

V sheds 5 bases and J sheds 1 base, leaving 14 bases between their ends. The CDR3 contains 15 residues, cysteine and phenylalanine counted. Only CDR3 DNA remains: 45 bases, in frame from the first base. Looking up the germline V gene yields CDR1 MDHEN and CDR2 SYDVKM. Participants in the prospective study were aged about 18 to 95 years, lived in 20 to 30 United States geographic areas, and enrolled through a virtual design. Cohort assignment in the prospective study relied on participant-reported clinical history from a screening survey and a study questionnaire. In the prospective study, mobile phlebotomists collected whole blood, serum and a nasopharyngeal or oropharyngeal swab from each participant. Participants in the prospective study had the option to provide additional blood draws and questionnaires over a roughly two-month period. Blood samples from the prospective study were shipped frozen or at room temperature prior to DNA extraction.

The V and J genes are TRBV28 and TRBJ1-1; TRBD1 is a possible D gene, resting on 6 matching bases. The material sequenced was PBMCs or T cells enriched from blood (not recorded which). The receptor comes from a man aged 40-50 years in a cohort exposed to, infected with or recovered from COVID-19 (not recorded which). The CDR3 sequence is CASSPGGARNTEAFF. In nucleotides, the sequence is TGTGCCAGCAGTCCCGGGGGGGCCCGGAACACTGAAGCTTTCTTT.